The 19 T cell receptor beta chains below all came from one sample that was sequenced in a study of cytomegalovirus exposure and HLA in healthy donors. Amplification used 60 Vbeta primers and 13 Jbeta primers. Generated by immunoSEQ multiplex PCR, the TCRdb table keeps only in-frame clones and is missing some. The sample has 200,000 to 250,000 clones; around 80% are singletons. Sequencing was performed on PBMCs. Source of these receptors: a boy younger than 10 in good health and CMV-seronegative.

The chain recombines TRBV30 with TRBJ1-2, with 9 bases matching TRBD1. The junction had 9 bases not matched to a gene; V was cut back by 6 bases and J by 4 bases. Germline V gene data show CDR1 as GTSNPN and CDR2 as SVGIG (reference sequence). This CDR3 comprises 14 residues. The CDR3 DNA is TGTGCCTGCGACTACAGGGGGCGCAGCTATGGCTACACCTTC. It translates to CACDYRGRSYGYTF.

Only one count was recorded for this clone. The chain carries TRBV21-1 and TRBJ2-3; the table gives TRBD1 as D, unverified against the DNA. TRBV21-1 counts as a pseudogene. This CDR3 has 14 amino acids. DNA for the CDR3: TGTGCCAGCAGCAAAGGGCCAGGGGCAGATACGCAGTATTTT. It encodes CASSKGPGADTQYF.

V and J are TRBV5-6 and TRBJ2-7; no definite D call. Trimming pared 0 bases from V and 0 bases from J, leaving 7 bases between. This CDR3 spans 14 amino acids. From germline, CDR1 is SGHDT and CDR2 YYEEEE. The CDR3 DNA sequence: TGTGCCAGCAGCTTGGACAGTAGCTCCTACGAGCAGTACTTC. Translated: CASSLDSSSYEQYF. Full variable domain (rest looked up from reference TRBV5-6 and TRBJ2-7): DAGVTQSPTHLIKTRGQQVTLRCSPKSGHDTVSWYQQALGQGPQFIFQYYEEEERQRGNFPDRFSGHQFPNYSSELNVNALLLGDSALYLCASSLDSSSYEQYFGPGTRLTVT.

The chain couples TRBV29-1 to TRBJ1-3; D is ambiguous. V was pared by 1 base and J by 0 bases, with 7 bases between. There are 14 residues in the CDR3. Germline V gives CDR1 SQVTM, CDR2 ANQGSEA. The CDR3 protein is CSVEVPGSGNTIYF. The CDR3 DNA sequence: TGCAGCGTTGAAGTGCCGGGCTCTGGAAACACCATATATTTT.

The chain employs TRBV6-1 and TRBJ1-2; D is possibly TRBD1 (6 bases). This CDR3 comprises 13 residues. Trimming took off 8 bases at V and 8 bases at J, with 18 bases between the two ends. Germline V gene sequence: CDR1 MNHNS, CDR2 SASEGT. In DNA form, the CDR3 reads TGTGCCAGCTATAGTCGGGGGGCCCAGGGCTACACCTTC. Protein sequence: CASYSRGAQGYTF.

J is TRBJ1-2 and V is TRBV19; TRBD1 matches 7 bases. The CDR3 length is 15 residues. V shed 3 bases and J 2 bases; nucleotides not matched to a gene: 6. CDR1 is LNHDA, CDR2 SQIVND, per germline (reference sequence). DNA for the CDR3: TGTGCCAGTAGTATGAAAAGGGGGCAAAACTATGGCTACACCTTC. Translated: CASSMKRGQNYGYTF.

The V gene is TRBV5-1, the J gene TRBJ1-2, with D hard to call. Trimming left V 0 bases short and J 8 bases short, with 20 bases between. Germline CDR1 SGHRS, CDR2 YFSETQ. The CDR3 contains 16 residues. The CDR3 nucleotides are TGCGCCAGCAGCTTGGACGGCGGGAGGGTACCTTACGGCTACACCTTC. Translated: CASSLDGGRVPYGYTF.

The sample holds one count of this clone. The chain has TRBV27 and TRBJ1-2; a weak D match, TRBD1 (5 bases). This CDR3 spans 14 amino acids. Between the trimmed V and J ends, which lost 2 bases and 3 bases, there was a span of 10 bases. Germline-derived CDR1 and CDR2 are MNHEY and SMNVEV (reference sequence). CDR3 in DNA: TGTGCCAGCAGTTTAAAGGGGTTTCACTATGGCTACACCTTC. Protein sequence: CASSLKGFHYGYTF.

The chain recombines TRBV7-9 with TRBJ2-7, with 8 nucleotides matching TRBD1. V lost 11 bases, J lost 2 bases, and 5 bases stayed unmatched. The CDR3 sequence is 12 residues long. The germline CDR1 and CDR2 sequences are SEHNR and FQNEAQ (reference sequence). The CDR3 loop reads CAGGQGPYEQYF. The CDR3 nucleotides are TGTGCCGGCGGACAGGGCCCCTACGAGCAGTACTTC.

The chain couples TRBV7-2 to TRBJ2-3; D may be TRBD1 (5 bases). Germline CDR1 reads SGHTA; CDR2 reads FQGNSA. V was cut by 7 bases and J by 3 bases, with 20 bases left in between. This CDR3 comprises 16 residues. The CDR3 loop is CASTTRAVSLTDTQYF. The CDR3 DNA sequence: TGTGCCAGCACCACCAGGGCCGTATCCCTTACAGATACGCAGTATTTT. Looking up the rest from reference TRBV7-2 and TRBJ2-3 gives the full variable domain: GAGVSQSPSNKVTEKGKDVELRCDPISGHTALYWYRQSLGQGLEFLIYFQGNSAPDKSGLPSDRFSAERTGGSVSTLTIQRTQQEDSAVYLCASTTRAVSLTDTQYFGPGTRLTVL.

In the case of this clone: Mismatch with germline at one junction end may stem from a read error. The identical CDR3 is also encoded by other nucleotide sequences in the sample. V gene TRBV30 combines with J gene TRBJ2-1, with D hard to call. CDR1 GTSNPN and CDR2 SVGIG come from the germline V gene (reference sequence). The CDR3 loop spans 13 amino acids. The CDR3 loop is CAWSVFRYNEQFF. CDR3 in DNA: TGCGCCTGGAGTGTTTTCCGGTACAATGAGCAGTTCTTC.

The V and J genes are TRBV27 and TRBJ2-7; TRBD1 is a possible D gene (5 bases). There are 14 residues in the CDR3. The germline V and J ends were trimmed by 6 bases and 4 bases, with 16 bases remaining between them. The germline CDR1 and CDR2 sequences are MNHEY and SMNVEV (reference sequence). The CDR3 spells CASRRRQNLYEQYF. CDR3 coding DNA: TGTGCCAGCAGGCGCAGACAGAACCTATACGAGCAGTACTTC.

The J gene is TRBJ1-5, the V gene TRBV6-6; 8 bases line up with TRBD1. Germline V lookup: CDR1 MNHNY, CDR2 SVGAGI (reference sequence). This CDR3 is 16 amino acids long. After removal of 1 base from V and 2 bases from J, the junction contained 4 bases not matched to a gene. CDR3 bases: TGTGCCAGCAGTTACTACGGACAGGGAGGCAATCAGCCCCAGCATTTT. Translated: CASSYYGQGGNQPQHF.

This sequence joins TRBV5-1 and TRBJ1-6; D gene unclear. In germline, CDR1 is SGHRS, CDR2 YFSETQ. V shed 4 bases and J shed 7 bases, with 9 bases lying between them. This CDR3 region has 13 residues. CDR3 nucleotide sequence: TGCGCCAGCAGCGCGGATGGGAATTCACCCCTCCACTTT. This encodes CASSADGNSPLHF. Full variable domain (missing parts from reference TRBV5-1 and TRBJ1-6): KAGVTQTPRYLIKTRGQQVTLSCSPISGHRSVSWYQQTPGQGLQFLFEYFSETQRNKGNFPGRFSGRQFSNSRSEMNVSTLELGDSALYLCASSADGNSPLHFGNGTRLTVT.

The CDR3 here is CASSFQSPGQSYGYTF. The CDR3 region has the DNA TGTGCCAGCAGCTTCCAAAGCCCCGGACAGTCCTATGGCTACACCTTC. J is TRBJ1-2 and V is TRBV13, with D possibly being TRBD1 (6 bases). Trimming removed 3 bases at V and 4 bases at J, with 18 bases between. Germline CDR1 PRHDT, CDR2 FYEKMQ (reference sequence). This CDR3 comprises 16 residues.

This clone was counted a few times. The CDR3 bases are TGCGCCAGCAGCTTGGGGGGGACAGGGGGACAGCCCCAGCATTTT. It encodes CASSLGGTGGQPQHF. The chain couples TRBV5-1 to TRBJ1-5, with 11 bases lining up with TRBD1. Germline lookup yields CDR1 SGHRS and CDR2 YFSETQ. Trimming cost V 0 bases and J 7 bases; bases outside gene matches: 3. This CDR3 is 15 amino acids long.

The J gene is TRBJ2-7, the V gene TRBV19, with 7 bases matching TRBD1. The CDR3 consists of 16 residues. The J segment lost 4 bases and the V segment lost 0 bases, leaving 9 bases of the junction unmatched. The germline CDR1 and CDR2 sequences are LNHDA and SQIVND (reference sequence). The CDR3 region is CASSIDSRGTMYEQYF. In nucleotides, the CDR3 is TGTGCCAGTAGTATAGATTCCAGGGGGACGATGTACGAGCAGTACTTC.

The J gene is TRBJ1-3, the V gene TRBV7-6; possibly TRBD1 for D (5 bases). CDR1 and CDR2 (germline): SGHVS, FNYEAQ. Trimming left V 5 bases short and J 4 bases short, with 15 bases between. This CDR3 has 15 amino acids. The CDR3: CASSGLGLGGNTIYF. The CDR3 DNA follows: TGTGCCAGCAGCGGACTGGGACTGGGCGGAAACACCATATATTTT. The complete variable domain, with remaining parts taken from reference TRBV7-6 and TRBJ1-3, reads GAGVSQSPRYKVTKRGQDVALRCDPISGHVSLYWYRQALGQGPEFLTYFNYEAQQDKSGLPNDRFSAERPEGSISTLTIQRTEQRDSAMYRCASSGLGLGGNTIYFGEGSWLTVV.

The chain carries TRBV30 and TRBJ1-1, with 7 bases aligning to TRBD1. CDR1 GTSNPN and CDR2 SVGIG come from the germline V gene (reference sequence). There are 17 residues in the CDR3. The junction had 14 bases not matched to a gene; V was cut back by 0 bases and J by 4 bases. The DNA for the CDR3 is TGTGCCTGGAGTGTACGAGGGGGCGAGAATCCCTCCACTGAAGCTTTCTTT. As protein: CAWSVRGGENPSTEAFF.